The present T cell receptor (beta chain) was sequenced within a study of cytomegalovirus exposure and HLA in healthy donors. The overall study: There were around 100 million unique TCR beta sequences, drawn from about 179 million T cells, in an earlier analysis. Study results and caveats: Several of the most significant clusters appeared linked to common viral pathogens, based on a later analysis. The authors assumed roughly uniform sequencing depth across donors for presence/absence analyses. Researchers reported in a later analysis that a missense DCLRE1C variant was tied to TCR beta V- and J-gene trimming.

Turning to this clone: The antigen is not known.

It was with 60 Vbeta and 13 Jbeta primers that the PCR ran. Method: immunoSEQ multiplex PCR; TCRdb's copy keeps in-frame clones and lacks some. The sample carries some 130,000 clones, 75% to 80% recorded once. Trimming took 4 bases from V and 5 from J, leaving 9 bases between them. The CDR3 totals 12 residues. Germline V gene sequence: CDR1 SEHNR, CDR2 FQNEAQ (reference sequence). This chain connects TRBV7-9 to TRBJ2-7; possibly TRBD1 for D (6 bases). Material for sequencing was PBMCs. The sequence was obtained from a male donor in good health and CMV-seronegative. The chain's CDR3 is CASSYRVHEQYF. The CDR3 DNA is TGTGCCAGCAGCTACAGGGTCCACGAGCAGTACTTC.